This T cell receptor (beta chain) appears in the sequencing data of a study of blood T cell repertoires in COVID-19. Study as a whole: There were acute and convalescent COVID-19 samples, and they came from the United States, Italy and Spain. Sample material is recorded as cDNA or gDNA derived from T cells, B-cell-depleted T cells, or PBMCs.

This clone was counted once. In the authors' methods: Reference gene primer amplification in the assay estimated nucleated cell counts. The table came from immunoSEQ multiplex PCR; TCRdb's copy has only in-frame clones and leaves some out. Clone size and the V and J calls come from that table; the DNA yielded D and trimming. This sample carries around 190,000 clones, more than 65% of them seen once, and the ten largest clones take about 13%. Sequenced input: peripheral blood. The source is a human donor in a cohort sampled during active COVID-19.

The DNA for the CDR3 is TGTGCCAGCAGCCCCCCGTACGGTTACAATGAGCAGTTCTTC. Its protein is CASSPPYGYNEQFF. This chain joins TRBV7-2 and TRBJ2-1; D gene unclear. Per the germline V gene, CDR1 is SGHTA and CDR2 is FQGNSA. The CDR3 length is 14 residues. Trimming removed 5 bases from V and 4 bases from J, with 12 bases in between.